This T cell receptor (beta chain) was captured in a study of blood T cell repertoires in COVID-19. Only in-frame clones appear in the TCRdb table, and some are missing; sequencing was by immunoSEQ multiplex PCR. Among about 210,000 clones listed, 75% to 85% were seen once. V lost 5 bases, J lost 3 bases, and 11 bases lay in between. The CDR3 is 13 residues long. Germline CDR1 reads SGDLS; CDR2 reads YYNGEE. The source is a man aged 60-69 years with acute or convalescent COVID-19. The chain has TRBV9 and TRBJ1-2; D gene unclear. Source material: peripheral blood. The CDR3 sequence is CASRLGRDYGYTF. The DNA of the CDR3 is TGTGCCAGCAGGCTAGGGAGAGACTATGGCTACACCTTC.